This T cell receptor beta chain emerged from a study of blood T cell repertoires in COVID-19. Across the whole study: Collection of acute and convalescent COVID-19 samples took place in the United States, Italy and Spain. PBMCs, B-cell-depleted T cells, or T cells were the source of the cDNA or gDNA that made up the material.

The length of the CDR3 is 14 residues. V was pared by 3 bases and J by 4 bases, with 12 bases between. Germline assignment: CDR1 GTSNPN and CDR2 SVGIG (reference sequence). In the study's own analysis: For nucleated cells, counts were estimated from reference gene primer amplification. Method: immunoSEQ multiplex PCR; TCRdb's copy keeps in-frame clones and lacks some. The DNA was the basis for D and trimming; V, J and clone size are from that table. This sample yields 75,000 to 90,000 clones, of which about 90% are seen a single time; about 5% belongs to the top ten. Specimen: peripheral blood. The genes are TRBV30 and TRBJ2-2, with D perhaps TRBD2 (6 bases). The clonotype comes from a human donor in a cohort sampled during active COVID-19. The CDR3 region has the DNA TGTGCCTGGAGAGGTTTCGGGGGCACCGGGGAGCTGTTTTTT. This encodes CAWRGFGGTGELFF.